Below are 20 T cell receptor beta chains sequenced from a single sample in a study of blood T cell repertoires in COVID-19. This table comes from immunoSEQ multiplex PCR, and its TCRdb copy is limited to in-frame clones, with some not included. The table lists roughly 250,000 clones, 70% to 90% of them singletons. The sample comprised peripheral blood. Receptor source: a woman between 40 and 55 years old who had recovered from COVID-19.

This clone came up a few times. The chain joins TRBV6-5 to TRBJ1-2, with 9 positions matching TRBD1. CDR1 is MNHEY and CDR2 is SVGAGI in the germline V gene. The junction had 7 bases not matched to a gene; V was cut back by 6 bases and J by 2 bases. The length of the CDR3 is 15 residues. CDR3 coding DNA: TGTGCCAGCAGCCAACCCGGGACAGGGAACTATGGCTACACCTTC. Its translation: CASSQPGTGNYGYTF.

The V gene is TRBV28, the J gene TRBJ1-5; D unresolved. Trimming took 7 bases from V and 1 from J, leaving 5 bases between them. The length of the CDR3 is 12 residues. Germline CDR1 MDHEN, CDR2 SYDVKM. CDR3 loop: CASTASNQPQHF. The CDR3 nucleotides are TGTGCCAGCACAGCGAGCAATCAGCCCCAGCATTTT.

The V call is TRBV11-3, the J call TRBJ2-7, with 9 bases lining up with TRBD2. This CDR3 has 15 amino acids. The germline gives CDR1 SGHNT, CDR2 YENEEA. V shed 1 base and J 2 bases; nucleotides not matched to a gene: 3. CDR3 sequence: CASSLGLAEPYEQYF. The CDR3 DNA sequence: TGTGCCAGCAGCTTAGGACTAGCGGAGCCCTACGAGCAGTACTTC.

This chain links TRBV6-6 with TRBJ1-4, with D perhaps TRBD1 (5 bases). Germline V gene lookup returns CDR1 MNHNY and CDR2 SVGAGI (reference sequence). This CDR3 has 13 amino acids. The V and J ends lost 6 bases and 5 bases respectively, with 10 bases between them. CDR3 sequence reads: CASSRDSNEKLFF. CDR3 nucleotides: TGTGCCAGCAGCAGGGATTCGAATGAAAAACTGTTTTTT.

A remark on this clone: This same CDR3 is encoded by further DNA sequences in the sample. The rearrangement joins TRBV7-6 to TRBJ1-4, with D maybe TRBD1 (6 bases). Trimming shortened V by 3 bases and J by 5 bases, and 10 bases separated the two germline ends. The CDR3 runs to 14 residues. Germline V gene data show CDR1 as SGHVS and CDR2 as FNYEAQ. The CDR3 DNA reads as TGTGCCAGCAGCTTGGGGGCAGGGAATGAAAAACTGTTTTTT. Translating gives CASSLGAGNEKLFF.

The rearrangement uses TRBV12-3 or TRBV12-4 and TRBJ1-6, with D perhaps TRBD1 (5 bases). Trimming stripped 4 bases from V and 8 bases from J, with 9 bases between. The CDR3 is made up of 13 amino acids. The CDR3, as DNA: TGTGCCAGCAGTTGGGGCAGTCATTCACCCCTCCACTTT. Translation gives CASSWGSHSPLHF.

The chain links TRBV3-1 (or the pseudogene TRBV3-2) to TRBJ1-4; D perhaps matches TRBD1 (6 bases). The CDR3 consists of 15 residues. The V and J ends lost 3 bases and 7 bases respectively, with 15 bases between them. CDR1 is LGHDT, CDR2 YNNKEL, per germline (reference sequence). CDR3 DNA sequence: TGTGCCAGCAGCCAGAGGACAGTATCCAGTGAAAAACTGTTTTTT. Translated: CASSQRTVSSEKLFF.

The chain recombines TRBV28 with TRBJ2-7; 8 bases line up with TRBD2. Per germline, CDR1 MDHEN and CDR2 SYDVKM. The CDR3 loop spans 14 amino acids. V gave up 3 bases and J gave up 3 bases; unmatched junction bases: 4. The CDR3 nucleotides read TGTGCCAGCAGTTTGGCAGCGGGGGTCTACGAGCAGTACTTC. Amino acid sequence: CASSLAAGVYEQYF.

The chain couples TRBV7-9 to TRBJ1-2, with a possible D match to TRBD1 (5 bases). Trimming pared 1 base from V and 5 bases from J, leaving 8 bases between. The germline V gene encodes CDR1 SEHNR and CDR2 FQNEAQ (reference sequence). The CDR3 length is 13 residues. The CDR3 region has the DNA TGTGCCAGCAGCTTAGAGCCAGGGTATGGCTACACCTTC. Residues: CASSLEPGYGYTF.

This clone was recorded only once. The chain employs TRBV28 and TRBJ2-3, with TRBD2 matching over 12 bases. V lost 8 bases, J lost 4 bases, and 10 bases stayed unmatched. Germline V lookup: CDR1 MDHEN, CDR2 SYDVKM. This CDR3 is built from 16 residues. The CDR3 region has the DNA TGTGCCAGCGCTTCTAGCGGGGGGGTGTTTCCAGATACGCAGTATTTT. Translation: CASASSGGVFPDTQYF.

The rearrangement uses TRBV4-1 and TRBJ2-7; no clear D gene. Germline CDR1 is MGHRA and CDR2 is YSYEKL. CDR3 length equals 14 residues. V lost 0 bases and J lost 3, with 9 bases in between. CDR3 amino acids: CASSQDPSVYEQYF. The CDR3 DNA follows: TGCGCCAGCAGCCAAGATCCGTCAGTCTACGAGCAGTACTTC.

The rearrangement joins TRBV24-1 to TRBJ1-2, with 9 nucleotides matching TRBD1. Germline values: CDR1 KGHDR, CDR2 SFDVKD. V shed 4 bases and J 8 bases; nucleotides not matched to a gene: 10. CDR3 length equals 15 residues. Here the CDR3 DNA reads TGTGCCACCAGTGACCGGACAGGGGCGGATTGGGGCTACACCTTC. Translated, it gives CATSDRTGADWGYTF.

The CDR3 spells CASSDGRSYEQYF. In DNA form, the CDR3 reads TGTGCCAGCAGCGACGGGAGATCCTACGAGCAGTACTTC. This chain joins TRBV7-9 and TRBJ2-7; the D gene is possibly TRBD2 (6 bases). Trimming cost V 5 bases and J 1 base, with 9 bases left between them. The CDR3 spans 13 residues. CDR1 and CDR2 (germline): SEHNR, FQNEAQ (reference sequence). Looking up the rest from reference TRBV7-9 and TRBJ2-7 gives the full variable domain: DTGVSQNPRHKITKRGQNVTFRCDPISEHNRLYWYRQTLGQGPEFLTYFQNEAQLEKSRLLSDRFSAERPKGSFSTLEIQRTEQGDSAMYLCASSDGRSYEQYFGPGTRLTVT.

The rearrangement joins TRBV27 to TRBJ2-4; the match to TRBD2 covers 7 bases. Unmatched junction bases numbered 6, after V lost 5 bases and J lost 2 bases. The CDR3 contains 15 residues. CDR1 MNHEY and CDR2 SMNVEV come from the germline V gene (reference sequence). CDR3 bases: TGTGCCAGCAGTAGGGCGGGAGCAACCAAAAACATTCAGTACTTC. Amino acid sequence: CASSRAGATKNIQYF.

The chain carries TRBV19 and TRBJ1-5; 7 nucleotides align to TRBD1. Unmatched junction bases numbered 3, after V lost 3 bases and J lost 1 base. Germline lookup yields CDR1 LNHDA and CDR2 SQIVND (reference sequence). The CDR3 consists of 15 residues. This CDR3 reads CASSMSRGSNQPQHF. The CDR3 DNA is TGTGCCAGTAGTATGAGCAGGGGGAGCAATCAGCCCCAGCATTTT.

The CDR3: CASSLAYGGLQELFF. The CDR3 region has the DNA TGTGCCAGCAGCTTGGCGTACGGAGGGCTACAGGAGCTGTTTTTT. The V call is TRBV7-2, the J call TRBJ2-2; a weak D match, TRBD2 (6 bases). CDR1 SGHTA and CDR2 FQGNSA come from the germline V gene. The germline V and J ends were trimmed by 3 bases and 10 bases, with 18 bases remaining between them. The CDR3 is 15 residues long.

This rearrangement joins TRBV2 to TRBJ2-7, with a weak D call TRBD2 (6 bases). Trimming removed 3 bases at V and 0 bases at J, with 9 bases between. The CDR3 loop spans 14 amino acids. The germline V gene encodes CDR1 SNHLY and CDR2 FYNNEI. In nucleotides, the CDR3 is TGTGCCAGCAGTGAGACGGGGGTCTCCTACGAGCAGTACTTC. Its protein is CASSETGVSYEQYF.

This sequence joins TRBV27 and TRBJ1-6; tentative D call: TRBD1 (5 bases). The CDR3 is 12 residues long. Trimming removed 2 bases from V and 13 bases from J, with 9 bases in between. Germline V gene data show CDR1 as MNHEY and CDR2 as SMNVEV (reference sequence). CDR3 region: CASSLNRLPLHF. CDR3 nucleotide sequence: TGTGCCAGCAGTTTAAACAGGCTGCCCCTCCACTTT.

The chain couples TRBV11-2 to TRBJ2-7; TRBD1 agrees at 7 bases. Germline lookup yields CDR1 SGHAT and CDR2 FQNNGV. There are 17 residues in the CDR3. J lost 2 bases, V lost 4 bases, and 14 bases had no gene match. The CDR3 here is CASSSPVQGKRTYEQYF. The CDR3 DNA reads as TGTGCCAGCAGCTCCCCGGTACAGGGGAAAAGGACCTACGAGCAGTACTTC.

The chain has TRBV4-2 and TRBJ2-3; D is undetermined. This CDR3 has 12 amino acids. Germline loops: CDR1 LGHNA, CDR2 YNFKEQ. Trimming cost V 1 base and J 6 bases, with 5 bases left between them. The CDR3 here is CASSQGADTQYF. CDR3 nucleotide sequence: TGTGCCAGCAGCCAAGGAGCGGATACGCAGTATTTT.